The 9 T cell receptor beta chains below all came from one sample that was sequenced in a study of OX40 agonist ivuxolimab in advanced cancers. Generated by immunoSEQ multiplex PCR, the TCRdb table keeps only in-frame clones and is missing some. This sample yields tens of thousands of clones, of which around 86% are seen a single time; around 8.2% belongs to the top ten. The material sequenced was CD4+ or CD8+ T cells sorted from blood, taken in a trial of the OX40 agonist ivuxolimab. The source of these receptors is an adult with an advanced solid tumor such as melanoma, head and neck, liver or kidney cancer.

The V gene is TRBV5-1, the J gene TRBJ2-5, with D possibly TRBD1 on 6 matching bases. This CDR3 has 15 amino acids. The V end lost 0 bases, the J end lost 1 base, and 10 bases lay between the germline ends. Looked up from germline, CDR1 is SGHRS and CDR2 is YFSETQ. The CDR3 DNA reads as TGCGCCAGCAGCTTGGCGACAGGAAGCCAAGAGACCCAGTACTTC. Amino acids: CASSLATGSQETQYF.

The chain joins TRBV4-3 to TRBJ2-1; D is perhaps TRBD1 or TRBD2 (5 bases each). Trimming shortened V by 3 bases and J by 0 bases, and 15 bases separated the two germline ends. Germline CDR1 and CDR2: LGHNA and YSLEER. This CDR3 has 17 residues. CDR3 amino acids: CASSQRGPPSSYNEQFF. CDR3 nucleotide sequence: TGCGCCAGCAGCCAGAGGGGACCACCCAGCTCCTACAATGAGCAGTTCTTC.

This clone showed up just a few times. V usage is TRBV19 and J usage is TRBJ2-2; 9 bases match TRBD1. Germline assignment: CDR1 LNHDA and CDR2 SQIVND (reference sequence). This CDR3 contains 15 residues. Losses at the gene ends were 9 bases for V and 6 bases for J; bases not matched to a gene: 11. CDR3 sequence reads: CASDSGQGWSGELFF. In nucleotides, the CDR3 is TGTGCCAGCGACTCCGGACAGGGGTGGTCCGGGGAGCTGTTTTTT.

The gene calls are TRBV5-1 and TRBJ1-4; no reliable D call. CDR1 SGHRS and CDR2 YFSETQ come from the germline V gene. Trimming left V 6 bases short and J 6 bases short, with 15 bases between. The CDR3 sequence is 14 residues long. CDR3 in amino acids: CASTKEPFYEKLFF. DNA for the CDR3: TGCGCCAGCACGAAAGAACCATTTTATGAAAAACTGTTTTTT.

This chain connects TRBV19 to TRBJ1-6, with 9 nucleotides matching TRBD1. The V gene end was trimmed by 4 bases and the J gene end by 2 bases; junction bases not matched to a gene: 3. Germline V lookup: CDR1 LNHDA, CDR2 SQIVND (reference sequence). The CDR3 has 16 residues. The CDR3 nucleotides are TGTGCCAGTAGTACCAGACAGGGGGCCTATAATTCACCCCTCCACTTT. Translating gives CASSTRQGAYNSPLHF.

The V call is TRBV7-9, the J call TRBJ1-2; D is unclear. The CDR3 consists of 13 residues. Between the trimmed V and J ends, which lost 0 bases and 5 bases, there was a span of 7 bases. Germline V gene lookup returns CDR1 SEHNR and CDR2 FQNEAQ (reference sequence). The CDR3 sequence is CASSLAVGYGYTF. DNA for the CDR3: TGTGCCAGCAGCTTAGCGGTGGGGTATGGCTACACCTTC.

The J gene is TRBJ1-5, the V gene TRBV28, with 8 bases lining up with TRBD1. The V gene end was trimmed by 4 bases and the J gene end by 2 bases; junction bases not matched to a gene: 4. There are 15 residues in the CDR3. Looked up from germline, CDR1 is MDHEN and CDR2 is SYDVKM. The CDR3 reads CASSSQGAGNQPQHF. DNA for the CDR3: TGTGCCAGCAGTTCCCAGGGGGCAGGCAATCAGCCCCAGCATTTT. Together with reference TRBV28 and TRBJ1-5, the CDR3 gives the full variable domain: DVKVTQSSRYLVKRTGEKVFLECVQDMDHENMFWYRQDPGLGLRLIYFSYDVKMKEKGDIPEGYSVSREKKERFSLILESASTNQTSMYLCASSSQGAGNQPQHFGDGTRLSIL.

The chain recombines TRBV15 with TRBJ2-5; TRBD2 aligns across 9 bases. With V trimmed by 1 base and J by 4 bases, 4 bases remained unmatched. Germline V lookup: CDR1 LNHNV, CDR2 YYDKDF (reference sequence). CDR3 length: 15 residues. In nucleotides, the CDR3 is TGTGCCACCAGCAGAGTTAGCGGGGGAGGAGAGACCCAGTACTTC. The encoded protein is CATSRVSGGGETQYF. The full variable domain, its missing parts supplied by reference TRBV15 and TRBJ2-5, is DAMVIQNPRYQVTQFGKPVTLSCSQTLNHNVMYWYQQKSSQAPKLLFHYYDKDFNNEADTPDNFQSRRPNTSFCFLDIRSPGLGDTAMYLCATSRVSGGGETQYFGPGTRLLVL.

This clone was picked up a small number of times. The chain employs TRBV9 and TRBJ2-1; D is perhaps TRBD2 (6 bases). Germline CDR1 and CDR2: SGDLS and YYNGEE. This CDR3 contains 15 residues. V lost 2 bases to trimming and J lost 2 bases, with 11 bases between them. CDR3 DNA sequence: TGTGCCAGCAGCGTCGGCGGGGCGGCCTACAATGAGCAGTTCTTC. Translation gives CASSVGGAAYNEQFF.